Following are 16 T cell receptor beta chains from one sample sequenced in a study of blood T cell repertoires in COVID-19. Produced via immunoSEQ multiplex PCR; TCRdb's table is partial and in-frame only. The table has 350,000 to 400,000 clones, 80% to 90% seen once. Sequenced input: PBMCs or T cells enriched from blood (not recorded which). Every receptor here comes from a man between 18 and 29 years old who had recovered from COVID-19.

This rearrangement joins TRBV28 to TRBJ2-2, with a tentative D call TRBD1 (5 bases). CDR1 and CDR2 from the germline V gene are MDHEN and SYDVKM. The CDR3 totals 15 residues. V lost 7 bases to trimming and J lost 1 base, with 13 bases between them. This CDR3 is CASTVGAVNTGELFF. The CDR3, as DNA: TGTGCCAGCACAGTAGGGGCCGTGAACACCGGGGAGCTGTTTTTT. Full variable domain (missing parts from reference TRBV28 and TRBJ2-2): DVKVTQSSRYLVKRTGEKVFLECVQDMDHENMFWYRQDPGLGLRLIYFSYDVKMKEKGDIPEGYSVSREKKERFSLILESASTNQTSMYLCASTVGAVNTGELFFGEGSRLTVL.

The chain is built from TRBV2 and TRBJ2-2; D is undetermined. The CDR3 totals 14 residues. CDR1 and CDR2 (germline): SNHLY, FYNNEI. V was cut by 5 bases and J by 3 bases, with 10 bases left in between. CDR3 sequence reads: CASSTLEDTGELFF. CDR3 bases: TGTGCCAGCAGTACCCTAGAGGACACCGGGGAGCTGTTTTTT.

The gene calls are TRBV18 and TRBJ1-5; 7 bases agree with TRBD1. Per the germline V gene, CDR1 is KGHSH and CDR2 is LQKENI. V shed 3 bases and J 6 bases; nucleotides not matched to a gene: 2. The CDR3 is 13 amino acids. The CDR3 reads CASSPAGGQPQHF. The CDR3 bases are TGTGCCAGCTCACCGGCAGGGGGTCAGCCCCAGCATTTT. The variable domain in full, with the rest retrieved from reference TRBV18 and TRBJ1-5, is NAGVMQNPRHLVRRRGQEARLRCSPMKGHSHVYWYRQLPEEGLKFMVYLQKENIIDESGMPKERFSAEFPKEGPSILRIQQVVRGDSAAYFCASSPAGGQPQHFGDGTRLSIL.

J is TRBJ2-5 and V is TRBV11-2, with 11 positions matching TRBD2. From germline, CDR1 is SGHAT and CDR2 FQNNGV. J was trimmed by 2 bases and V by 2 bases; bases with no gene match: 4. The CDR3 has 16 amino acids. For the CDR3, the DNA is TGTGCCAGCAGCTTATTTGGGACTAGCGGACAAGAGACCCAGTACTTC. The encoded protein is CASSLFGTSGQETQYF.

This sequence joins TRBV18 and TRBJ2-2, with D unresolved. This CDR3 comprises 15 residues. Trimming removed 3 bases from V and 2 bases from J, with 10 bases in between. Looked up from germline, CDR1 is KGHSH and CDR2 is LQKENI. The CDR3 is CASSPKTANTGELFF. CDR3 nucleotide sequence: TGTGCCAGCTCACCCAAAACAGCTAACACCGGGGAGCTGTTTTTT.

The CDR3 spells CASSPQELGELFF. DNA of the CDR3: TGTGCCAGCTCACCTCAGGAACTCGGGGAGCTGTTTTTT. The gene calls are TRBV18 and TRBJ2-2; no firm D call. The V end lost 3 bases, the J end lost 7 bases, and 9 bases lay between the germline ends. Germline CDR1 is KGHSH and CDR2 is LQKENI. This CDR3 contains 13 residues. Full variable domain (remainder filled in from reference TRBV18 and TRBJ2-2): NAGVMQNPRHLVRRRGQEARLRCSPMKGHSHVYWYRQLPEEGLKFMVYLQKENIIDESGMPKERFSAEFPKEGPSILRIQQVVRGDSAAYFCASSPQELGELFFGEGSRLTVL.

V and J are TRBV3-1 (or the pseudogene TRBV3-2) and TRBJ1-1, with a possible D match to TRBD1 (5 bases). The length of the CDR3 is 14 residues. Trimming shortened V by 0 bases and J by 5 bases, and 10 bases separated the two germline ends. Germline CDR1 LGHDT, CDR2 YNNKEL (reference sequence). The CDR3 sequence is CASSQEARGTEAFF. CDR3 DNA sequence: TGTGCCAGCAGCCAAGAAGCCCGGGGGACTGAAGCTTTCTTT.

V and J are TRBV7-7 and TRBJ2-1; TRBD1 matches 8 bases. CDR3 length equals 17 residues. Germline lookup yields CDR1 SSHAT and CDR2 FNYEAQ (reference sequence). V lost 5 bases, J lost 0 bases, and 9 bases stayed unmatched. CDR3: CASSPGGGRSSYNEQFF. The CDR3, as DNA: TGTGCCAGCAGCCCAGGGGGCGGCAGAAGCTCCTACAATGAGCAGTTCTTC.

The chain joins TRBV6-1 to TRBJ1-2; D is possibly TRBD1 (6 bases). The CDR3 runs 15 residues. Looked up from germline, CDR1 is MNHNS and CDR2 is SASEGT. Deletions cut 3 bases from V and 2 bases from J, with 13 bases between. Here the CDR3 DNA reads TGTGCCAGCAGTGACGATGGGGGCATAAACTATGGCTACACCTTC. It translates to CASSDDGGINYGYTF.

With regard to this clone: This same CDR3 is encoded by further DNA sequences in the sample. The chain links TRBV20-1 to TRBJ2-3; D call uncertain. The CDR3 runs 11 residues. V shed 5 bases and J shed 1 base, with 4 bases lying between them. In germline, CDR1 is DFQATT, CDR2 SNEGSKA (reference sequence). Here the CDR3 reads CSARGTDTQYF. CDR3 nucleotide sequence: TGCAGTGCTCGGGGCACAGATACGCAGTATTTT.

The chain recombines TRBV4-1 with TRBJ1-2; D is unresolved. CDR1 MGHRA and CDR2 YSYEKL come from the germline V gene. This CDR3 is built from 14 residues. V lost 7 bases and J 4 bases, leaving 16 bases between the germline ends. The CDR3 spells CASTPVVEAYGYTF. The CDR3 bases are TGCGCCAGCACCCCAGTGGTGGAGGCCTATGGCTACACCTTC.

V usage is TRBV20-1 and J usage is TRBJ2-2; D gene ambiguous. CDR3 length equals 14 residues. Germline V gene sequence: CDR1 DFQATT, CDR2 SNEGSKA (reference sequence). Trimming removed 3 bases from V and 2 bases from J, with 10 bases in between. CDR3: CSASALLNTGELFF. In DNA, the CDR3 is TGCAGTGCTAGTGCACTCCTCAACACCGGGGAGCTGTTTTTT.

The J gene is TRBJ2-2, the V gene TRBV9; 10 nucleotides align to TRBD2. Unmatched junction bases numbered 6, after V lost 0 bases and J lost 4 bases. From germline, CDR1 is SGDLS and CDR2 YYNGEE. The CDR3 is 17 residues long. Here the CDR3 reads CASSVGAGGRGTGELFF. In nucleotides, the CDR3 is TGTGCCAGCAGCGTAGGAGCGGGAGGGAGGGGCACCGGGGAGCTGTTTTTT.

The rearrangement links TRBV3-1 (or the pseudogene TRBV3-2) to TRBJ2-5, with 10 bases fitting TRBD1. Germline CDR1 LGHDT, CDR2 YNNKEL (reference sequence). J gave up 4 bases and V 3 bases, and 2 bases lay outside the gene matches. CDR3 size: 14 residues. CDR3 amino acids: CASSQWTGGETQYF. CDR3 DNA: TGTGCCAGCAGCCAGTGGACAGGGGGAGAGACCCAGTACTTC.

This rearrangement joins TRBV9 to TRBJ1-1; maybe TRBD1 (6 bases). Germline CDR1 reads SGDLS; CDR2 reads YYNGEE. V gave up 0 bases and J gave up 1 base, with 19 bases separating them. The CDR3 runs to 18 residues. CDR3 sequence (DNA): TGTGCCAGCAGCGTAGTTGGAGGGGGGGCTGGCGAGAACACTGAAGCTTTCTTT. Translation gives CASSVVGGGAGENTEAFF.

The chain is built from TRBV5-1 and TRBJ1-4; 9 bases are shared with TRBD1. This CDR3 spans 15 amino acids. Germline-derived CDR1 and CDR2 are SGHRS and YFSETQ. Losses at the gene ends were 4 bases for V and 7 bases for J; bases not matched to a gene: 8. The CDR3 region has the DNA TGCGCCAGCAGCCCAACAGGGGGCGCCTTTGAAAAACTGTTTTTT. It codes for CASSPTGGAFEKLFF. Using reference TRBV5-1 and TRBJ1-4 for the parts outside the CDR3, the full variable domain is KAGVTQTPRYLIKTRGQQVTLSCSPISGHRSVSWYQQTPGQGLQFLFEYFSETQRNKGNFPGRFSGRQFSNSRSEMNVSTLELGDSALYLCASSPTGGAFEKLFFGSGTQLSVL.